This T cell receptor beta chain was profiled in a study of T-cell memory formation after mild COVID-19. TCRdb ran MiXCR on the 5' RACE reads and lists one entry per CDR3 protein. The profile shows a few hundred thousand distinct CDR3 sequences, 20% to 25% of them singletons. Of note for this clonotype: Its target is unknown.

Notes on the study in general: A second wave of clones peaked on day 37, and their SARS-CoV-2 specificity went unconfirmed. Clones that contracted from day 15 to 85 had balanced CD4/CD8; later expanders were CD4+ biased. Shrinking CD4+ clones were chiefly CM and EM; CD8+ ones were chiefly EMRA.

This CDR3 comprises 13 residues. CDR1 is SGHRS, CDR2 YFSETQ, per germline. V was trimmed by 4 bases and J by 5 bases, leaving 12 bases between them. The sample comprised PBMCs or a T cell subset sorted from them (not recorded which). This sequence joins TRBV5-1 and TRBJ2-5; a possible D gene is TRBD1 (5 bases). The receptor comes from a man aged 18 to 29 who had mild COVID-19 (a few samples of this study predate the infection). Cell type and time point are not known. The chain's CDR3 is CASSLQGVETQYF. The CDR3 nucleotides are TGCGCCAGCAGCCTGCAGGGTGTTGAGACCCAGTACTTC.